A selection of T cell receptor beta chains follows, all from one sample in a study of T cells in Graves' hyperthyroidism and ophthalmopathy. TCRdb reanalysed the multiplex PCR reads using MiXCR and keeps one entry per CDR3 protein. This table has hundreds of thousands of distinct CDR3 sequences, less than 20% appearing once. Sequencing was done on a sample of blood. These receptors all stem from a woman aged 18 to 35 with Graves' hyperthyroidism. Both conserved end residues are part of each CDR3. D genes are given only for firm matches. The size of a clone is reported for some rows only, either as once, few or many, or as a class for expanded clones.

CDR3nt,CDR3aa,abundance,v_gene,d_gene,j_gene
TGTGCCAGCAATGGCAGGGGCTTCAGGGGAGAGACCCAGTACTTC,CASNGRGFRGETQYF,many,TRBV2,.,TRBJ2-5
TGTGCCAGCAGAGGGGACAGTTATAATTCACCCCTCCACTTT,CASRGDSYNSPLHF,.,TRBV28,TRBD1,TRBJ1-6
TGTGCCAGTAGTATAGGAACCCTCGGGAACAATGAGCAGTTCTTC,CASSIGTLGNNEQFF,.,TRBV19,.,TRBJ2-1
TGTGCCAGCAGCCAACCGGGGGTTAGCACTGAAGCTTTCTTT,CASSQPGVSTEAFF,few,TRBV7-9,.,TRBJ1-1
TGTGCCAGCAGCTTAGCGCTACGGGGGATCTACGAGCAGTACTTC,CASSLALRGIYEQYF,many,TRBV7-2,.,TRBJ2-7
TGTGCCAGCACAAGGACACCTACCTATGGCTACACCTTC,CASTRTPTYGYTF,many,TRBV12-3/TRBV12-4,.,TRBJ1-2
TGTGCCAGCAGTCCTCTCACGTGGCCCCAGCATTTT,CASSPLTWPQHF,few,TRBV28,.,TRBJ1-5
TGTGCCAGCAGCCGGGGCTTGAGGGAGCAGTACTTC,CASSRGLREQYF,.,TRBV27,.,TRBJ2-7
TGCAGTGCTATTACTAAAGAGATGCAGCCCCAGCATTTT,CSAITKEMQPQHF,few,TRBV20-1,.,TRBJ1-5
TGTGCCAGCAGCCCAAGGGTGGTTCTAGCGGGGGAGAGGCTCTACGAGCAGTACTTC,CASSPRVVLAGERLYEQYF,many,TRBV7-2,TRBD2,TRBJ2-7
TGTGCCAGCAGACCGAGGACAGGGCAGAGTTCACCCCTCCACTTT,CASRPRTGQSSPLHF,many,TRBV2,TRBD1,TRBJ1-6
TGTGCCAGCAGTGAAGGGGGTGACTATGGCTACACCTTC,CASSEGGDYGYTF,many,TRBV2,.,TRBJ1-2
TGTGCCAGCAGTTTAAGGACTAGCGGGATAACCTACAATGAGCAGTTCTTC,CASSLRTSGITYNEQFF,many,TRBV12-3/TRBV12-4,TRBD2,TRBJ2-1
TGTGCCAGCAGCTCCCTCACCAAAAACATTCAGTACTTC,CASSSLTKNIQYF,.,TRBV28,.,TRBJ2-4
TGTGCCAGCAATGTGGCGGGGAAGCCGTACGAGCAGTACTTC,CASNVAGKPYEQYF,many,TRBV7-9,.,TRBJ2-7
TGTGCCAGCAGCTTAGGTCTGGAGACCACCTACGAGCAGTACTTC,CASSLGLETTYEQYF,many,TRBV11-1,.,TRBJ2-7
TGCAGTGCCCCTCCGACAGGTTCCTACGAGCAGTACTTC,CSAPPTGSYEQYF,many,TRBV20-1,.,TRBJ2-7
TGCAGTGCTAGGGGGACAGCGAACACCGGGGAGCTGTTTTTT,CSARGTANTGELFF,many,TRBV20-1,TRBD1,TRBJ2-2
TGTGCCAGCAGCTTGGGGCAGCAGCCCCAGCATTTT,CASSLGQQPQHF,many,TRBV5-6,.,TRBJ1-5
TGCAGTGCTAGAGATCTACGGGACAGGGGGCGCGTCTATAATTCACCCCTCCACTTT,CSARDLRDRGRVYNSPLHF,.,TRBV20-1,TRBD1,TRBJ1-6
TGCAGCGTCGGACTAGCGGACTACAATGAGCAGTTCTTC,CSVGLADYNEQFF,many,TRBV29-1,TRBD2,TRBJ2-1
TGTGCCAGCTCACCACAGGGCAGCCTGAACACTGAAGCTTTCTTT,CASSPQGSLNTEAFF,many,TRBV18,.,TRBJ1-1
TGTGCCAGCAGCTCGGACCGTGGCAGTATGGGCTACACCTTC,CASSSDRGSMGYTF,many,TRBV11-3,.,TRBJ1-2
TGTGCCAGCAGCCAAGAGGGCGGCTCTAGAAGTGGCTACACCTTC,CASSQEGGSRSGYTF,many,TRBV3-1,.,TRBJ1-2
TGTGCCAGCAGTCTACCTAGTCTGGGCAATCAGCCCCAGCATTTT,CASSLPSLGNQPQHF,few,TRBV6-5,.,TRBJ1-5
TGTGCCAGCAGTTACGGAGCGGGGCAAGAGACCCAGTACTTC,CASSYGAGQETQYF,many,TRBV6-2/TRBV6-3,TRBD2,TRBJ2-5
TGTGCTAGTGGCCCTCACCAGGGAGGGTATGGCTACACCTTC,CASGPHQGGYGYTF,many,TRBV12-5,.,TRBJ1-2
TGTGCCAGCAGCCAGGAGGGCGGCAACTACGAGCAGTACTTC,CASSQEGGNYEQYF,few,TRBV14,.,TRBJ2-7
TGTGCCAGCTTCCTAAGCGGCTACTACAATGAGCAGTTCTTC,CASFLSGYYNEQFF,few,TRBV6-1,.,TRBJ2-1
TGTGCCAGCAGTACGGATAACTATGGCTACACCTTC,CASSTDNYGYTF,.,TRBV28,.,TRBJ1-2
TGTGCCAGCAGCTCAGAGGGAAGAGGCTATGGCTACACCTTC,CASSSEGRGYGYTF,.,TRBV5-6,.,TRBJ1-2
TGTGCCAGCAGCTTAGGCAGAGGCGAGCAGTACTTC,CASSLGRGEQYF,many,TRBV7-2,.,TRBJ2-7
TGTGCCAGCTCGACACCTAACACCGGGGAGCTGTTTTTT,CASSTPNTGELFF,many,TRBV28,.,TRBJ2-2
TGTGCCAGCAGTGACAAGGGGACAGTTGATGAGCAGTTCTTC,CASSDKGTVDEQFF,many,TRBV6-1,TRBD1,TRBJ2-1
TGTGCCAGCAGCTTAACCACCGGGGATACGCAGTATTTT,CASSLTTGDTQYF,many,TRBV7-2,.,TRBJ2-3
TGTGCCACCTACGGGGGAGCAAATCAGCCCCAGCATTTT,CATYGGANQPQHF,many,TRBV10-3,.,TRBJ1-5
TGTGCCAGCAGTGTCCGACTAGTGAGGGCCTACGAGCAGTACTTC,CASSVRLVRAYEQYF,.,TRBV28,.,TRBJ2-7
TGTGCCAGGGCTGATAGCAATCAGCCCCAGCATTTT,CARADSNQPQHF,few,TRBV27,.,TRBJ1-5
TGTGCCAGCAGCTTACCAGGGGAAGTTTACGAGCAGTACTTC,CASSLPGEVYEQYF,.,TRBV7-9,.,TRBJ2-7
TGTGCCAGCAGCGTAGAGGACGGACTCTATGGCTACACCTTC,CASSVEDGLYGYTF,few,TRBV9,.,TRBJ1-2
TGTGCCAGCAGGGGTAACAGGGGGCGATACGAGCAGTACTTC,CASRGNRGRYEQYF,many,TRBV11-2,TRBD1,TRBJ2-7
TGTGCCAGCAGCTACCATGGTAGACAGGGGCAATCACCCCTCCACTTT,CASSYHGRQGQSPLHF,few,TRBV3-1,TRBD1,TRBJ1-6
TGTGCCAGCAGCCGGACTAGCGGGGGCCTCACAGATACGCAGTATTTT,CASSRTSGGLTDTQYF,.,TRBV7-6,TRBD2,TRBJ2-3
TGTGCCAGCAGTTACTCGGCCGACTACGAGCAGTACTTC,CASSYSADYEQYF,many,TRBV6-6,.,TRBJ2-7
TGTGCCAGCAGTTTCCGTCAGACTCAAGAGACCCAGTACTTC,CASSFRQTQETQYF,many,TRBV6-2/TRBV6-3,.,TRBJ2-5
TGTGCCAGCAGTGAATACAGAACCTATGGCTACACCTTC,CASSEYRTYGYTF,many,TRBV2,.,TRBJ1-2
TGTGCCAGCAGTTACATGGGGGGGGAGTACGAGCAGTACTTC,CASSYMGGEYEQYF,many,TRBV6-6,TRBD2,TRBJ2-7
TGTGCCAGCAGCGACGGGACAGGGTGGCGTGAAAAACTGTTTTTT,CASSDGTGWREKLFF,.,TRBV6-1,TRBD1,TRBJ1-4